Listed here is a single TCR beta chain. This clone's antigen is unknown. Within one base of it there is no much larger clone, and no base qualities were kept. The donors were healthy, HIV-negative adults who had no recently reported acute infections or vaccinations. Every donor was a Caucasian adult living in Nashville, Tennessee, USA. CD4+ T cells were enriched through magnetic negative selection, after which naive cells were positively selected on CD45RA and the remaining negative fraction served as the memory subset. Blood was collected by leukapheresis, and PBMCs were isolated by Ficoll-Histopaque density gradient centrifugation and then cryopreserved in liquid nitrogen vapor phase. Purity and quantity of every magnetically sorted T cell population were checked by analytical flow cytometry. Each sorted fraction had its genomic DNA isolated and then quantified by UV absorbance on a Nanodrop 2000c.

The sample is drawn from a study of shared clonotypes between healthy human individuals (dated by TCRdb to about 2020). Context from the whole study: The cohort comprised two women and a few men aged 18 to 49 years. Leukapheresis yielded between about 0.94 and 9.5 billion PBMCs per donor. Blood TCR repertoires of five healthy adults were deeply sequenced to estimate repertoire size and the extent of clonotype sharing between individuals. Per donor, three plates each were used for CD4 naive and CD4 memory, two for CD8 naive, and one for CD8 memory. To increase sequencing depth and limit assay-specific biases, TCR repertoire library preparation and sequencing were carried out by different laboratories using diverse techniques. Results the study describes overall, beyond this receptor: Compared with non-shared clonotypes, clonotypes shared by all four sorted-subset donors had higher generation probabilities. Pairwise subsampling indicated that sequencing depth was expected to affect the degree of clonotype sharing among donors. Roughly 5% of naive CD4, approximately 3.7% of naive CD8, around 2.3% of memory CD4, and 0.35% to 0.5% of memory CD8 clonotypes were shared across a few donors. Naive subsets generally had larger estimated clonotype richness than memory subsets. Sampling was restricted to blood, and TCR repertoires in tissues likely differ from the TCR repertoires found in blood. Rarefaction of sorted-subset datasets indicated incomplete sequencing despite the large sequencing depth. Because the study included a small number of donors, the genetic and exposure-history diversity represented was limited.

From the cysteine through the phenylalanine, the CDR3 covers 13 amino acids. CDR3 DNA is the only sequence kept; it has 39 bases, read in frame from the first base. V loses 8 bases of germline sequence and J loses 0 bases, and the interval between the two ends is 8 bases. Taken from the germline V gene (reference sequence), the CDR1 and CDR2 loops are LNHDA and SQIVND. Using the deep immunoSEQ assay, TCR CDR3 regions were amplified from genomic DNA by multiplex PCR. Genomic DNA extracted from each cell subset was distributed evenly over all wells of several immunoSEQ 96-well plates, and each plate served as one replicate. For sorted subsets, each replicate PCR was loaded with roughly 0.2 ug genomic DNA, equivalent to 30,000 to 35,000 T cell genomes. The purified libraries were quantified using a Qubit 3.0 fluorometer, sized with a Bioanalyzer 2100, and then quantified again using the KAPA Library Quantification kit. A separate single-read 150-cycle Illumina NextSeq 550 flow cell was used to sequence each immunoSEQ 96-well plate. In the original analysis: Because only junctional sequences without quality scores were contained in the immunoSEQ output, filtering matching that applied to full-length reads could not be performed. To assign V/J genes and CDR3, sequences were annotated against IMGT germline references using PyIR, a Python wrapper for IgBLAST v1.9. Reads with weak V/J assignments (E-value above 1e-6), missing CDR3, stop codons, out-of-frame junctions, or ambiguous translated residues were removed. V3J clonotypes were defined as sequences sharing an identical inferred V gene, J gene, and CDR3 amino acid sequence. Percentage overlap between repertoires was computed as shared unique clonotypes divided by the size of the smaller repertoire. RTK rarefaction, the Chao1 estimator, and Recon v2.1 estimates of unobserved clonotypes were used to assess repertoire richness. Generation probabilities were computed with OLGA for all TCRbeta clonotypes obtained by the gDNA method from several donors. The immuneACCESS repertoire file appears here via TCRdb, limited to in-frame rearrangements. These files lack a portion of the clones; in checked studies, under half of the deficit traces to unresolved V genes, and the cause of the others is not known. V, J and clone size are those of that table, while D and trimming were read from the DNA. In this sample the table shows 950,000 to 1,100,000 clones, more than 60% of which occur a single time. The biggest ten clones account for about 1.5% of the sample.

The TCR originated in a man aged 18-30 years in good health. Sequences were obtained from memory CD4+ T cells sorted from blood. The cell subset or site label on this specimen signifies: CD45RA-negative fraction. The chain is encoded by TRBV19 joined to TRBJ1-3; there is no confident call for the D gene. CDR3 protein: CASRVISGNTIYF. DNA sequence: TGTGCCAGTCGGGTGATCTCTGGAAACACCATATATTTT. This CDR3, with the reference TRBV19 and TRBJ1-3 proteins standing in past its ends, gives the full variable domain DGGITQSPKYLFRKEGQNVTLSCEQNLNHDAMYWYRQDPGQGLRLIYYSQIVNDFQKGDIAEGYSVSREKKESFPLTVTSAQKNPTAFYLCASRVISGNTIYFGEGSWLTVV.